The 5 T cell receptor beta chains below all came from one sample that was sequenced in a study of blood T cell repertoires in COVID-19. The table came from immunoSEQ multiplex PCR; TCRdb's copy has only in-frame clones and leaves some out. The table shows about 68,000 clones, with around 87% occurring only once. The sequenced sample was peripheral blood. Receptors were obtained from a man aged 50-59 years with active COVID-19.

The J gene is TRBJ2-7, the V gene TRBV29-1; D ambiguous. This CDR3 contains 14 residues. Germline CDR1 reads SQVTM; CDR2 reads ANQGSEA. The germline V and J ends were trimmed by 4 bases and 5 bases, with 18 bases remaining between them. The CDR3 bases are TGCAGCGTTGTTGTTCCGGAACAGCTCAACGAGCAGTACTTC. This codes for CSVVVPEQLNEQYF.

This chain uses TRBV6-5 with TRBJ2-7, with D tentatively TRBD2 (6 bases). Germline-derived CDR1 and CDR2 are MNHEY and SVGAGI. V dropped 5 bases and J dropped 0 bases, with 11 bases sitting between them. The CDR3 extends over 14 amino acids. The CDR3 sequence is CASSPGGTSYEQYF. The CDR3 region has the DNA TGTGCCAGCAGTCCCGGGGGAACCTCCTACGAGCAGTACTTC.

The DNA of the CDR3 is TGTGCCAGCAGTGACCTACAGGGTTGGGGCTACACCTTC. It is translated as CASSDLQGWGYTF. This rearrangement joins TRBV6-1 to TRBJ1-2; a weak D match, TRBD1 (6 bases). CDR1 and CDR2 (germline): MNHNS, SASEGT. The CDR3 extends over 13 amino acids. Trimming stripped 3 bases from V and 8 bases from J, with 13 bases between.

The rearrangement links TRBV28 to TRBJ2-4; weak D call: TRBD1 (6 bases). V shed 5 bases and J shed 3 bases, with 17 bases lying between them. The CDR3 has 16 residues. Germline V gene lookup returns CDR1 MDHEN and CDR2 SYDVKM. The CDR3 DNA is TGTGCCAGCAGTCCCGCAGGACAGAGATACAAAAACATTCAGTACTTC. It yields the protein CASSPAGQRYKNIQYF.

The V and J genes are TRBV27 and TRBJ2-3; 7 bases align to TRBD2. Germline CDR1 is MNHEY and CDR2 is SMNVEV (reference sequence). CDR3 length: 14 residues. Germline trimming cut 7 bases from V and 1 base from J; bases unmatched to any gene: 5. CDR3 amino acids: CASTWGGGTDTQYF. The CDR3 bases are TGTGCCAGCACCTGGGGGGGAGGCACAGATACGCAGTATTTT.